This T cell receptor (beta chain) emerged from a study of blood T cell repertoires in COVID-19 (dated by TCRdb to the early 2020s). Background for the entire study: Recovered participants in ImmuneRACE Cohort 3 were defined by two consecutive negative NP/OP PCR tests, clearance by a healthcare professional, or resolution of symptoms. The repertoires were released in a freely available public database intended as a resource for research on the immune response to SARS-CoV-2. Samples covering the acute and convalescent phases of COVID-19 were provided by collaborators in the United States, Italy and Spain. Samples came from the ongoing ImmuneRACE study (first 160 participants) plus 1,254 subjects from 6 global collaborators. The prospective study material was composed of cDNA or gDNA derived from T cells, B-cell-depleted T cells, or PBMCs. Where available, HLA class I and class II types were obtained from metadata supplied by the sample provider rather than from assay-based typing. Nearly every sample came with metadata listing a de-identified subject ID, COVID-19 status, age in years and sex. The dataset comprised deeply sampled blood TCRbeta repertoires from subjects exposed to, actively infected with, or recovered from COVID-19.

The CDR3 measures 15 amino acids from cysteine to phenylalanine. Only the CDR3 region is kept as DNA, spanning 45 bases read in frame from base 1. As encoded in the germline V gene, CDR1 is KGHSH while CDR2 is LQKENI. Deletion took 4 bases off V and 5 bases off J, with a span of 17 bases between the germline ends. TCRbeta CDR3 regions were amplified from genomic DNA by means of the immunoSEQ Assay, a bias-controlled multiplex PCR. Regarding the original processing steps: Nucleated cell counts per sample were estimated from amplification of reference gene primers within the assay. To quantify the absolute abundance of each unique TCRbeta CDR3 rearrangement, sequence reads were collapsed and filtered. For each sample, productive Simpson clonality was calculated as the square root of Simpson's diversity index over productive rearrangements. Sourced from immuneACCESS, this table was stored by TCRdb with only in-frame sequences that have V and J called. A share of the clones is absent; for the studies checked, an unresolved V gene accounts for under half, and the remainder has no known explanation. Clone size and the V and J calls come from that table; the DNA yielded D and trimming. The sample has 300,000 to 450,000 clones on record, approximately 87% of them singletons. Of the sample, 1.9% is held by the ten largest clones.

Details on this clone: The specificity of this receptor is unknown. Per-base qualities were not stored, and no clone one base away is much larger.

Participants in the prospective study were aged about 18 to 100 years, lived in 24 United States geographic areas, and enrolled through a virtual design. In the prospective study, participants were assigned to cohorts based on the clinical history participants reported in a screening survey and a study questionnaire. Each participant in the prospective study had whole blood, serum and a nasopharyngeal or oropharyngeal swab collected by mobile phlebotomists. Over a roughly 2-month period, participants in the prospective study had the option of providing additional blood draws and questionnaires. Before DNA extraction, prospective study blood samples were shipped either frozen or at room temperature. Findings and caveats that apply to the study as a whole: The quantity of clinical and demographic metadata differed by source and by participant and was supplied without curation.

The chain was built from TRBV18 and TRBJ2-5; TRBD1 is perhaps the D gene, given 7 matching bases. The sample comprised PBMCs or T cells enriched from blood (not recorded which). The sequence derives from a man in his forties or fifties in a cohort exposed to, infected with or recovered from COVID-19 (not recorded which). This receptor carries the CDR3 CASSRGTVGIETQYF. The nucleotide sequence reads TGTGCCAGCTCACGCGGGACAGTGGGTATCGAGACCCAGTACTTC.